The 17 T cell receptor beta chains given below trace back to one sample, sequenced in a study of tumor-infiltrating lymphocytes in primary liver carcinoma. Unsorted whole blood supplied the blood RNA, and germline DNA was isolated too. Starting from 500 ng of total RNA, TCR beta cDNA was produced with a primer in the constant region. Amplification in three nested multiplex PCR rounds with slightly modified ARM-PCR gave rise to TCR beta libraries. Amplification in the first two PCR rounds was performed using TRBV1-TRBV30 forward primers and a C-beta reverse primer for around 10 cycles each. Each CDR3 protein is one row after TCRdb ran MiXCR on the multiplex PCR reads. Of 250,000 to 350,000 distinct CDR3 sequences in the sample, about three fifths were seen once. What was sequenced was peripheral blood. The source is a woman aged 30 to 39 with primary liver carcinoma and hepatitis B virus infection.

The rearrangement joins TRBV28 to TRBJ2-7, with a possible D match to TRBD2 (6 bases). This CDR3 spans 13 amino acids. Trimming stripped 6 bases from V and 2 bases from J, with 11 bases between. The germline gives CDR1 MDHEN, CDR2 SYDVKM. The CDR3 DNA reads TGTGCCAGCAGATGGGGGGTCACCTACGAGCAGTACTTC. Protein product: CASRWGVTYEQYF.

The table lists this clonotype with a count of one. This clone may be a read error of a much larger clone one base away. The chain combines TRBV6-6 with TRBJ1-5, with D possibly matching TRBD1 (6 bases). The length of the CDR3 is 14 residues. The germline V and J ends were trimmed by 7 bases and 4 bases, with 14 bases remaining between them. From germline, CDR1 is MNHNY and CDR2 SVGAGI (reference sequence). The CDR3 sequence is CASTSRQGNQPQHF. The CDR3 DNA reads TGTGCCAGCACTTCACGGCAGGGGAATCAGCCCCAGCATTTT.

The table lists this clonotype with a few counts. The gene calls are TRBV5-4 and TRBJ1-4; 9 bases agree with TRBD1. V was pared by 0 bases and J by 2 bases, with 5 bases of the junction left unmatched. CDR3 length equals 17 residues. Looked up from germline, CDR1 is SGHNT and CDR2 is YYREEE (reference sequence). The CDR3 spells CASSLGQGEKTNEKLFF. DNA for the CDR3: TGTGCCAGCAGCTTGGGACAGGGGGAGAAGACTAATGAAAAACTGTTTTTT. Filled out from reference TRBV5-4 and TRBJ1-4, the complete variable domain reads ETGVTQSPTHLIKTRGQQVTLRCSSQSGHNTVSWYQQALGQGPQFIFQYYREEENGRGNFPPRFSGLQFPNYSSELNVNALELDDSALYLCASSLGQGEKTNEKLFFGSGTQLSVL.

Comment on this clonotype: The conserved closing phenylalanine or tryptophan is absent in this CDR3, likely reflecting a read error. The chain has TRBV4-2 and TRBJ2-7; D unclear. Trimming cost V 2 bases and J 5 bases, with 7 bases left between them. The CDR3 sequence is 12 residues long. From germline, CDR1 is LGHNA and CDR2 YNFKEQ. The CDR3 bases are TGTGCCAGCAGCCAACCAGGAGACGAGCAGTACTAC. Translating it yields CASSQPGDEQYY.

Concerning this clonotype: This may be a read error, as it is one base from a much larger clone. The rearrangement joins TRBV6-9 to TRBJ2-5; 8 bases match TRBD2. The trim removed 10 bases at V and 5 bases at J, leaving 18 bases unmatched. This CDR3 has 16 amino acids. Germline CDR1 is MNHGY and CDR2 is SVAAGI. This CDR3 reads CANKKREAGVQETQYF. Here the CDR3 DNA reads TGTGCCAACAAAAAAAGGGAAGCGGGAGTTCAGGAGACCCAGTACTTC.

The chain has TRBV12-3 or TRBV12-4 and TRBJ1-3; D is undetermined. The CDR3 totals 14 residues. V gave up 2 bases and J gave up 0 bases, with 5 bases separating them. The CDR3 loop is CASSLSISGNTIYF. CDR3 DNA: TGTGCCAGCAGTTTAAGTATCTCTGGAAACACCATATATTTT.

As for this clonotype: An end of the junction does not agree with germline; a read error may underlie this. The chain employs TRBV4-3 and TRBJ2-1; D is ambiguous. In germline, CDR1 is LGHNA, CDR2 YSLEER. CDR3 length: 15 residues. CDR3 nucleotides: TGCGCCAGCAGCCAAATCGGACCGGCCCACAATAAGCAGTTCTTC. It translates to CASSQIGPAHNKQFF.

This clonotype was recorded only once. The chain is built from TRBV12-3 or TRBV12-4 and TRBJ1-1, with D maybe TRBD1 (6 bases). Trimming removed 6 bases at V and 4 bases at J, with 15 bases between. The CDR3 totals 14 residues. The CDR3, as DNA: TGTGCCAGCAGCCGTACAGGGAAATTCACTGAAGCTTTCTTT. It yields the protein CASSRTGKFTEAFF.

As regards this clonotype: The junction differs from germline at one of its ends, possibly a read error. V and J are TRBV11-2 and TRBJ2-3; 9 nucleotides align to TRBD2. The CDR3 contains 15 residues. Germline CDR1 reads SGHAT; CDR2 reads FQNNGV. The CDR3 protein is CAGSGSGSPTDMQYF. CDR3 DNA: TGTGCCGGCAGCGGTAGCGGGAGCCCCACAGATATGCAGTATTTT.

Of note for this clonotype: A much more abundant neighbour one base away suggests this may be a read error. V usage is TRBV7-9 and J usage is TRBJ2-7; D is unresolved. The CDR3 spans 17 residues. The germline V gene has CDR1 SEHNR and CDR2 FQNEAQ (reference sequence). This chain's CDR3 is CARSLGSEGPSSYEQYF. The CDR3 region has the DNA TGTGCCAGAAGCTTAGGGTCGGAAGGGCCGAGCTCCTACGAGCAGTACTTC.

In the case of this clonotype: A much bigger clone sits one base away, suggesting this may be a read error. The J gene is TRBJ2-1, the V gene TRBV4-2; D gene unclear. V was cut by 4 bases and J by 7 bases, with 17 bases left in between. CDR1 and CDR2 from the germline V gene are LGHNA and YNFKEQ. The CDR3 is made up of 15 amino acids. CDR3 sequence reads: CASSPPVVMANEQFF. The CDR3 DNA is TGTGCCAGCAGCCCCCCGGTAGTGATGGCAAATGAGCAGTTCTTC.

In its sample, this clonotype was seen a few times. The J gene is TRBJ1-1, the V gene TRBV5-8; D unclear. The length of the CDR3 is 13 residues. Germline V gene sequence: CDR1 SGHTS, CDR2 YDEGEE. V lost 0 bases to trimming and J lost 6 bases, with 9 bases between them. This chain's CDR3 is CASSLGRTPEAFF. As DNA, the CDR3 is TGTGCCAGCAGCTTGGGGAGGACGCCTGAAGCTTTCTTT.

About this clonotype itself: A junction boundary mismatches the germline segment, possibly from a read error. The V call is TRBV12-3 or TRBV12-4, the J call TRBJ2-2; D possibly corresponds to TRBD2 (5 bases). There are 17 residues in the CDR3. CDR3 sequence: CASSLRRADLNTGVLFF. The CDR3 bases are TGTGCCAGTAGTTTGAGACGAGCTGATTTGAACACCGGGGTGCTGTTTTTT.

This chain joins TRBV28 and TRBJ2-3; D may match TRBD1 or TRBD2 (7 bases each). The CDR3 has 15 residues. Trimming cost V 6 bases and J 4 bases, with 17 bases left between them. Germline assignment: CDR1 MDHEN and CDR2 SYDVKM. CDR3 nucleotides: TGTGCCAGCAGCGGGGGGACAGCGGCACCAGATACGCAGTATTTT. This codes for CASSGGTAAPDTQYF.

This clonotype has only a few counts. This chain uses TRBV7-9 with TRBJ2-6; 8 positions agree with TRBD2. Trimming took 2 bases from V and 4 from J; bases not matched to a gene: 7. This CDR3 has 17 residues. CDR1 is SEHNR and CDR2 is FQNEAQ in the germline V gene (reference sequence). This CDR3 reads CASSLYGRGSGANVLTF. In nucleotides, the CDR3 is TGTGCCAGCAGCTTATACGGGAGGGGCTCCGGGGCCAACGTCCTGACTTTC.

This clonotype appeared a few times. V gene TRBV12-3 or TRBV12-4 combines with J gene TRBJ2-6; TRBD1 or TRBD2 may be the D gene (6 bases each). CDR3 size: 17 residues. Trimming removed 4 bases from V and 1 base from J, with 14 bases in between. CDR3 sequence reads: CASSSTWGASGANVLTF. The CDR3 DNA sequence: TGTGCCAGCAGTTCCACTTGGGGGGCTTCTGGGGCCAACGTCCTGACTTTC.

This clonotype was counted between two and nine times. The gene calls are TRBV12-3 or TRBV12-4 and TRBJ1-2, with 7 bases that match TRBD1. The CDR3 is made up of 15 amino acids. V gave up 4 bases and J gave up 7 bases; unmatched junction bases: 12. In DNA form, the CDR3 reads TGTGCCAGCAGTTCCAGGGGGAAATCCTCTTTTGGCTACACCTTC. It translates to CASSSRGKSSFGYTF.